Below are 25 T cell receptor beta chains sequenced from a single sample in a study of T cell repertoires in cytomegalovirus infection. TCRdb independently ran MiXCR on the reads; one entry per CDR3 protein. The table includes fewer than 650,000 distinct CDR3 sequences, 40% detected once. Which antigens these TCRs recognize remains unknown. This specimen was cultured PBMCs, taken from culture after CMV antigen stimulation. All receptors derive from a human donor in good health (CMV status not recorded). Some clones in this sample may be carry-over from other donors' samples.

This chain connects TRBV7-6 to TRBJ1-1, with 8 bases that match TRBD1. The germline CDR1 and CDR2 sequences are SGHVS and FNYEAQ. V was clipped by 5 bases and J by 6 bases; unmatched bases: 5. CDR3 length equals 13 residues. In nucleotides, the CDR3 is TGTGCCAGCAGCGTGACAGGGGAGGCTGAAGCTTTCTTT. Its protein product is CASSVTGEAEAFF. The complete variable domain, with remaining parts taken from reference TRBV7-6 and TRBJ1-1, reads GAGVSQSPRYKVTKRGQDVALRCDPISGHVSLYWYRQALGQGPEFLTYFNYEAQQDKSGLPNDRFSAERPEGSISTLTIQRTEQRDSAMYRCASSVTGEAEAFFGQGTRLTVV.

This clonotype was counted a few times. The chain is built from TRBV28 and TRBJ2-1; weak D call: TRBD2 (5 bases). V was trimmed by 5 bases and J by 2 bases, leaving 19 bases between them. Germline values: CDR1 MDHEN, CDR2 SYDVKM. The CDR3 runs to 17 residues. The CDR3 reads CASSPSGGRTTYNEQFF. For the CDR3, the DNA is TGTGCCAGCAGTCCCAGCGGAGGCAGAACCACCTACAATGAGCAGTTCTTC.

The chain combines TRBV27 with TRBJ2-1; possibly TRBD1 or TRBD2 for D (6 bases each). Trimming removed 6 bases from V and 6 bases from J, with 18 bases in between. The CDR3 covers 15 residues. Germline V gene sequence: CDR1 MNHEY, CDR2 SMNVEV (reference sequence). The CDR3 region has the DNA TGTGCCAGCAGCGGGGGCTTTTCCTTGAGCAATGAGCAGTTCTTC. Protein sequence: CASSGGFSLSNEQFF.

The chain carries TRBV20-1 and TRBJ1-4; TRBD1 is a possible D gene (5 bases). CDR1 and CDR2 (germline): DFQATT, SNEGSKA (reference sequence). V lost 6 bases to trimming and J lost 1 base, with 18 bases between them. CDR3 length equals 16 residues. The CDR3 DNA is TGCAGTGCCCGAGAGGGGTCCTGGGAAACTAATGAAAAACTGTTTTTT. It encodes CSAREGSWETNEKLFF.

This clonotype was counted between two and nine times. This sequence joins TRBV7-2 and TRBJ2-7; 9 bases fit TRBD2. Germline CDR1 reads SGHTA; CDR2 reads FQGNSA. The CDR3 covers 16 residues. J was trimmed by 3 bases and V by 5 bases; bases with no gene match: 11. The CDR3: CASSPRPAGGFYEQYF. The CDR3 nucleotides are TGTGCCAGCAGCCCCCGTCCGGCGGGAGGGTTCTACGAGCAGTACTTC.

The rearrangement uses TRBV5-1 and TRBJ1-5, with 9 positions matching TRBD1. With V trimmed by 4 bases and J by 0 bases, 5 bases remained unmatched. CDR1 and CDR2 from the germline V gene are SGHRS and YFSETQ. The CDR3 runs 16 residues. The CDR3 coding sequence is TGCGCCAGCAGCCCGGGGACAGGGTATAGCAATCAGCCCCAGCATTTT. Its protein is CASSPGTGYSNQPQHF.

This clonotype was counted a few times. The chain carries TRBV27 and TRBJ1-2, with TRBD1 identical over 9 bases. The ends lost 1 base at V and 4 bases at J; junction bases unmatched: 10. The length of the CDR3 is 17 residues. From germline, CDR1 is MNHEY and CDR2 SMNVEV (reference sequence). The CDR3 sequence is CASSLWGRTGVGYGYTF. The CDR3 nucleotides read TGTGCCAGCAGTTTATGGGGAAGGACAGGGGTAGGCTATGGCTACACCTTC.

This chain connects TRBV6-1 to TRBJ2-7; unclear D gene. This CDR3 contains 14 residues. The germline gives CDR1 MNHNS, CDR2 SASEGT. With 4 bases removed from V and 3 bases from J, the gap between germline ends came to 13 bases. CDR3 bases: TGTGCCAGCAGTGCTGGTCCCGAGGACTACGAGCAGTACTTC. Its protein product is CASSAGPEDYEQYF.

This rearrangement joins TRBV2 to TRBJ1-1, with D hard to call. Germline-derived CDR1 and CDR2 are SNHLY and FYNNEI. The CDR3 loop spans 12 amino acids. The V end was cut by 6 bases, the J end by 2 bases, with 7 bases between. The CDR3 reads CASRRDNTEAFF. As DNA, the CDR3 is TGTGCCAGCAGGCGAGACAACACTGAAGCTTTCTTT.

In this sample, this clonotype turned up once. A much larger clone lies one base from this, so it may be a read error. Since the CDR3 does not end with the conserved phenylalanine or tryptophan, this likely comes from a read error. The chain has TRBV7-6 and TRBJ2-1; D may match TRBD1 or TRBD2 (5 bases each). The V end lost 0 bases, the J end lost 2 bases, and 11 bases lay between the germline ends. Germline V gene lookup returns CDR1 SGHVS and CDR2 FNYEAQ. This CDR3 spans 16 amino acids. This chain's CDR3 is CASSLAQGRAYNEQFI. The CDR3 nucleotides are TGTGCCAGCAGCTTAGCCCAGGGACGCGCCTACAATGAGCAGTTCATC.

The V gene is TRBV6-6, the J gene TRBJ2-1, with 12 bases matching TRBD2. Unmatched junction bases numbered 3, after V lost 0 bases and J lost 9 bases. The CDR3 has 15 residues. Germline V lookup: CDR1 MNHNY, CDR2 SVGAGI (reference sequence). The CDR3 spells CASSYSLAGGFEQFF. The CDR3 nucleotides read TGTGCCAGCAGTTACTCGCTAGCGGGGGGGTTTGAGCAGTTCTTC.

This chain joins TRBV2 and TRBJ2-7; TRBD2 is a possible D gene (6 bases). Trimming shortened V by 6 bases and J by 2 bases, and 17 bases separated the two germline ends. Germline V lookup: CDR1 SNHLY, CDR2 FYNNEI. CDR3 length equals 15 residues. The CDR3 protein is CASRRGEGGAYEQYF. The CDR3 DNA reads TGTGCCAGCAGGCGGGGCGAAGGAGGCGCCTACGAGCAGTACTTC.

In this sample, this clonotype turned up many times. J is TRBJ1-6 and V is TRBV12-3 or TRBV12-4, with D hard to call. Trimming took off 6 bases at V and 7 bases at J, with 7 bases between the two ends. The CDR3 spans 12 residues. In DNA form, the CDR3 reads TGTGCCAGCAGGAGTAACAATTCACCCCTCCACTTT. Its translation is CASRSNNSPLHF.

This sequence joins TRBV5-6 and TRBJ2-5; 7 positions match TRBD2. CDR1 and CDR2 (germline): SGHDT, YYEEEE. CDR3 length: 15 amino acids. Trimming at V came to 4 bases and at J to 2 bases, leaving 8 bases not matched to a gene. As DNA, the CDR3 is TGTGCCAGCAGCCTCCTAGCGGAGGAACAAGAGACCCAGTACTTC. Translating gives CASSLLAEEQETQYF.

This chain joins TRBV27 and TRBJ2-1, with a possible D match to TRBD1 (5 bases). V was pared by 3 bases and J by 6 bases, with 15 bases between. The germline gives CDR1 MNHEY, CDR2 SMNVEV (reference sequence). CDR3 length equals 15 residues. Here the CDR3 reads CASSFGASPGNEQFF. CDR3 nucleotides: TGTGCCAGCAGTTTTGGGGCCAGCCCCGGCAATGAGCAGTTCTTC.

This clonotype was seen a handful of times. The chain uses TRBV10-3 and TRBJ1-2; D gene uncertain. The V and J ends lost 0 bases and 8 bases respectively, with 10 bases between them. Germline V lookup: CDR1 ENHRY, CDR2 SYGVKD. There are 13 residues in the CDR3. CDR3 DNA: TGTGCCATCAGTGAGTCTGGTGACACCGGCTACACCTTC. It codes for CAISESGDTGYTF.

This clonotype was picked up a small number of times. The genes are TRBV7-2 and TRBJ2-1; TRBD2 is a possible D gene (5 bases). This CDR3 comprises 16 residues. Trimming removed 5 bases at V and 2 bases at J, with 16 bases between. Germline V gene sequence: CDR1 SGHTA, CDR2 FQGNSA. The DNA for the CDR3 is TGTGCCAGCAGCCCGAAGCGGTCCTCAACCTACAATGAGCAGTTCTTC. As protein: CASSPKRSSTYNEQFF.

The chain employs TRBV12-3 or TRBV12-4 and TRBJ2-2; possibly TRBD2 for D (6 bases). Deletions cut 6 bases from V and 2 bases from J, with 13 bases between. The CDR3 has 15 residues. Here the CDR3 DNA reads TGTGCCAGCAGCCGCCGGGACTTCAACACCGGGGAGCTGTTTTTT. The encoded protein is CASSRRDFNTGELFF.

The chain has TRBV6-1 and TRBJ2-3, with D possibly called TRBD1 or TRBD2 (5 bases each). Germline CDR1 reads MNHNS; CDR2 reads SASEGT. Trimming stripped 5 bases from V and 8 bases from J, with 8 bases between. This CDR3 spans 11 amino acids. CDR3 sequence reads: CASSYGTTQYF. The DNA for the CDR3 is TGTGCCAGCAGTTATGGGACTACGCAGTATTTT.

The V and J genes are TRBV6-6 and TRBJ1-1; D is undetermined. V dropped 0 bases and J dropped 1 base, with 9 bases sitting between them. Germline V gene sequence: CDR1 MNHNY, CDR2 SVGAGI (reference sequence). CDR3 size: 15 residues. CDR3 coding DNA: TGTGCCAGCAGTTACTCTAGGCAGGAGAACACTGAAGCTTTCTTT. As protein: CASSYSRQENTEAFF.

This clonotype was detected a few times. This rearrangement joins TRBV12-3 or TRBV12-4 to TRBJ2-4; D gene uncertain. This CDR3 spans 13 amino acids. The V end lost 3 bases, the J end lost 0 bases, and 3 bases lay between the germline ends. This CDR3 is CASSFVAKNIQYF. CDR3 coding DNA: TGTGCCAGCAGTTTTGTAGCCAAAAACATTCAGTACTTC.

The rearrangement joins TRBV5-1 to TRBJ1-3, with 9 bases lining up with TRBD1. Looked up from germline, CDR1 is SGHRS and CDR2 is YFSETQ. V shed 3 bases and J 1 base; nucleotides not matched to a gene: 5. There are 16 residues in the CDR3. This chain's CDR3 is CASSWGQGGSGNTIYF. In DNA, the CDR3 is TGCGCCAGCAGCTGGGGACAGGGAGGTTCTGGAAACACCATATATTTT.

The V call is TRBV5-4, the J call TRBJ2-1, with D perhaps TRBD1 or TRBD2 (5 bases each). Germline CDR1 is SGHNT and CDR2 is YYREEE (reference sequence). Trimming cost V 4 bases and J 4 bases, with 12 bases left between them. The CDR3 runs to 14 residues. The CDR3 here is CASSRRDLYNEQFF. The CDR3 coding sequence is TGTGCCAGCAGCCGCAGGGACCTATACAATGAGCAGTTCTTC.

The chain has TRBV25-1 and TRBJ2-2; D is uncertain. The germline V gene encodes CDR1 MGHDK and CDR2 SYGVNS. V lost 4 bases and J 4 bases, leaving 7 bases between the germline ends. CDR3 length equals 13 residues. CDR3 residues: CASSVAFTGELFF. CDR3 bases: TGTGCCAGCAGTGTGGCGTTCACCGGGGAGCTGTTTTTT.

The V and J genes are TRBV7-2 and TRBJ2-1, with TRBD2 identical over 9 bases. The CDR3 sequence is 15 residues long. Germline loops: CDR1 SGHTA, CDR2 FQGNSA. V dropped 0 bases and J dropped 8; count of bases not matched to a gene: 5. CDR3 nucleotides: TGTGCCAGCAGCTTAGCGGGCGGGAGGGCCTATGAGCAGTTCTTC. It encodes CASSLAGGRAYEQFF.